The entry below gives a single T cell receptor beta chain sequence along with its context. The source of the sample is a study of blood T cell repertoires in COVID-19. Across the whole study: Specimens from acute and convalescent COVID-19 originated in the United States, Italy and Spain. The cDNA or gDNA used as material had been derived from T cells, B-cell-depleted T cells, or PBMCs.

V gave up 1 base and J gave up 2 bases; unmatched junction bases: 4. Germline CDR1 is MGHRA and CDR2 is YSYEKL. The CDR3 loop spans 16 amino acids. Only in-frame clones appear in the TCRdb table, and some are missing; sequencing was by immunoSEQ multiplex PCR. The table lists 140,000 to 150,000 clones, 75% to 90% of them singletons, with 8% in the top ten. Enrolled during active infection, Seattle patients were then followed longitudinally. This receptor was taken from a woman aged 55 to 70 with COVID-19, enrolled during active disease. What was sequenced was peripheral blood. The V and J genes are TRBV4-1 and TRBJ2-5, with TRBD1 identical over 10 bases. CDR3: CASSQGQGANQETQYF. The CDR3 DNA is TGCGCCAGCAGCCAAGGACAGGGGGCGAATCAAGAGACCCAGTACTTC.